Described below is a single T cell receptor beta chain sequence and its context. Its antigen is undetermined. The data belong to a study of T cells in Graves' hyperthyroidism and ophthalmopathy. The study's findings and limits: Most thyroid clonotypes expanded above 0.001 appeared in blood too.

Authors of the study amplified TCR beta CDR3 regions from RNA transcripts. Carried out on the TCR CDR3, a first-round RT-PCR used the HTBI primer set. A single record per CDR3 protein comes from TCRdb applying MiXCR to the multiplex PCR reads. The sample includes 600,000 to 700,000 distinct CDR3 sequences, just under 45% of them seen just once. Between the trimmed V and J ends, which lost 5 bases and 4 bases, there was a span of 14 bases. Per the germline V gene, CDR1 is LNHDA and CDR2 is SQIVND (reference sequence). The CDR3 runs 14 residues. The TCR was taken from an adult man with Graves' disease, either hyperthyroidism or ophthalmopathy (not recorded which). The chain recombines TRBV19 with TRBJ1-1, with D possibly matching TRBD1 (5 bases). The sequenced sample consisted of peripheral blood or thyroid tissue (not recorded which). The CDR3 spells CASSVLPGLTEAFF. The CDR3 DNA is TGTGCCAGTAGTGTTCTCCCGGGACTCACTGAAGCTTTCTTT.